This T cell receptor beta chain appears in the sequencing data of a study of blood T cells in healthy people across ages. Study outcomes and limitations: Investigators treated diversity estimates from one million T cells as underestimates. PBMCs were not sorted, which prevented a conclusive comparison of naive versus antigen-experienced cells.

Isolation recovered at least 6 million PBMCs from every sample. This CDR3 has 13 residues. Per germline, CDR1 MDHEN and CDR2 SYDVKM. Then a second PCR, running about 6 to 12 cycles, was carried out with a sample-barcoded 5' primer and a J-beta primer mix. TCRdb ran MiXCR on the 5' RACE reads and lists one entry per CDR3 protein. The sample shows 800,000 to 950,000 distinct CDR3 sequences, almost 30% of them seen only once. Worth noting for this clonotype: Antigen specificity is unknown.

The sample also formed part of further work on T cells of mothers and their children. This second study notes: Normalized overlap was always slightly, never significantly, higher in related than unrelated mother-child pairs.

This receptor was taken from a woman aged 40 to 50 in good health. The chain recombines TRBV28 with TRBJ2-1, with 8 nucleotides matching TRBD2. Sequencing was performed on blood. This CDR3 is CGTAGALYNEQFF. The CDR3 DNA reads as TGTGGTACAGCGGGGGCTCTCTACAATGAGCAGTTCTTC.